One sample yielded the 20 T cell receptor beta chains listed below, sequenced in a study of cytomegalovirus exposure and HLA in healthy donors. The PCR made use of 60 Vbeta and 13 Jbeta primers. TCRdb keeps only in-frame clones here, not all; method: immunoSEQ multiplex PCR. The data show some 86,000 clones, about 76% seen once. Sequencing used PBMCs. The receptors come from a woman in her thirties or forties in good health and CMV-seropositive.

This chain uses TRBV27 with TRBJ2-5, with 7 nucleotides matching TRBD2. There are 15 residues in the CDR3. The germline CDR1 and CDR2 sequences are MNHEY and SMNVEV (reference sequence). With 2 bases clipped from V and 3 bases from J, the junction kept 6 bases outside the gene matches. The CDR3 DNA sequence: TGTGCCAGCAGTTTAACCCCCCGGGGGGAAGAGACCCAGTACTTC. It yields the protein CASSLTPRGEETQYF.

V is TRBV30 and J is TRBJ2-3, with unresolved D. V lost 0 bases and J 6 bases, leaving 7 bases between the germline ends. Germline CDR1 is GTSNPN and CDR2 is SVGIG (reference sequence). The CDR3 is made up of 12 amino acids. This CDR3 is CAWSVSSDTQYF. In DNA, the CDR3 is TGTGCCTGGAGTGTATCTTCCGATACGCAGTATTTT.

V usage is TRBV27 and J usage is TRBJ2-7, with TRBD1 as a possible D gene (6 bases). CDR1 is MNHEY and CDR2 is SMNVEV in the germline V gene (reference sequence). CDR3 length: 13 residues. V was shortened by 5 bases and J by 2 bases, with 10 bases between the two germline ends. The CDR3 region has the DNA TGTGCCAGCAGTCCGACAGGAACCTACGAGCAGTACTTC. Residues: CASSPTGTYEQYF.

The CDR3 DNA is TGTGCCAGCGGCGCCTCAGGGGTAGGAAACACCATATATTTT. Translation gives CASGASGVGNTIYF. The chain employs TRBV7-6 and TRBJ1-3; D possibly corresponds to TRBD1 (6 bases). The CDR3 is 14 amino acids. Between the trimmed V and J ends, which lost 8 bases and 4 bases, there was a span of 15 bases. CDR1 is SGHVS and CDR2 is FNYEAQ in the germline V gene.

This clone was picked up one time. The chain joins TRBV14 to TRBJ2-7; D is undetermined. The CDR3 runs to 16 residues. Deletions cut 0 bases from V and 6 bases from J, with 18 bases between. Germline CDR1 is SGHDN and CDR2 is FVKESK. The CDR3 nucleotides read TGTGCCAGCAGCCAAGACCCTCGAGGTTATGCCTCCGAGCAGTACTTC. Encoded protein: CASSQDPRGYASEQYF. The full variable domain, in which reference TRBV14 and TRBJ2-7 provide the parts outside the CDR3, is EAGVTQFPSHSVIEKGQTVTLRCDPISGHDNLYWYRRVMGKEIKFLLHFVKESKQDESGMPNNRFLAERTGGTYSTLKVQPAELEDSGVYFCASSQDPRGYASEQYFGPGTRLTVT.

CDR3 sequence (DNA): TGTGCCAGCAGACCTCCAGGGGAAGACACTGAAGCTTTCTTT. This gives the protein CASRPPGEDTEAFF. The chain uses TRBV21-1 and TRBJ1-1; the tabulated D call, TRBD1, remains unverified against the DNA. TRBV21-1 constitutes a pseudogene. The CDR3 spans 14 residues.

The genes are TRBV7-9 and TRBJ1-2; 7 bases agree with TRBD1. Trimming at V came to 5 bases and at J to 4 bases, leaving 7 bases not matched to a gene. Germline CDR1 reads SEHNR; CDR2 reads FQNEAQ (reference sequence). This CDR3 contains 14 residues. CDR3 nucleotides: TGTGCCAGCAGCCACGTGGGACAGTCCTATGGCTACACCTTC. Protein sequence: CASSHVGQSYGYTF.

The gene calls are TRBV7-8 and TRBJ1-1; D is unclear. V was shortened by 3 bases and J by 0 bases, with 11 bases between the two germline ends. The germline V gene encodes CDR1 SGHVS and CDR2 FQNEAQ. The CDR3 is made up of 15 amino acids. The CDR3: CASSFDGSMNTEAFF. CDR3 DNA: TGTGCCAGCAGCTTTGACGGGTCAATGAACACTGAAGCTTTCTTT.

This clone was detected only once. V gene TRBV19 combines with J gene TRBJ1-5; D gene ambiguous. From germline, CDR1 is LNHDA and CDR2 SQIVND (reference sequence). V gave up 4 bases and J gave up 4 bases, with 11 bases separating them. CDR3 length equals 14 residues. The CDR3 spells CASSTPSGNQPQHF. The CDR3 DNA reads as TGTGCCAGTAGTACTCCATCCGGGAATCAGCCCCAGCATTTT.

This rearrangement joins TRBV2 to TRBJ2-1, with 8 nucleotides matching TRBD2. The V segment lost 1 base and the J segment 2 bases; nucleotides outside the gene matches: 1. CDR3 length: 15 amino acids. Germline V gene lookup returns CDR1 SNHLY and CDR2 FYNNEI. In DNA, the CDR3 is TGTGCCAGCAGTGAAGAGCGGGGGACCTACAATGAGCAGTTCTTC. Protein sequence: CASSEERGTYNEQFF. Using reference TRBV2 and TRBJ2-1 for the parts outside the CDR3, the full variable domain is EPEVTQTPSHQVTQMGQEVILRCVPISNHLYFYWYRQILGQKVEFLVSFYNNEISEKSEIFDDQFSVERPDGSNFTLKIRSTKLEDSAMYFCASSEERGTYNEQFFGPGTRLTVL.

The V call is TRBV28, the J call TRBJ2-5, with D tentatively TRBD1 (5 bases). Germline CDR1 reads MDHEN; CDR2 reads SYDVKM. The V end lost 3 bases, the J end lost 0 bases, and 11 bases lay between the germline ends. The CDR3 length is 15 residues. This chain's CDR3 is CASSLPGLHQETQYF. The CDR3 nucleotides read TGTGCCAGCAGTTTGCCAGGGCTGCACCAAGAGACCCAGTACTTC.

The chain links TRBV6-4 to TRBJ1-1; 9 nucleotides agree with TRBD1. V shed 4 bases, J shed 7 bases, and the junction held 13 bases outside the gene matches. The CDR3 runs 16 residues. The V gene's germline CDR1 is MRHNA and CDR2 SNTAGT. CDR3 in DNA: TGTGCCAGCAGTGCCACCGGCGGGACAGGGATTCATGAAGCTTTCTTT. This gives the protein CASSATGGTGIHEAFF.

The chain couples TRBV9 to TRBJ2-6; no reliable D call. The length of the CDR3 is 20 residues. Deletions cut 0 bases from V and 0 bases from J, with 19 bases between. The germline gives CDR1 SGDLS, CDR2 YYNGEE. The CDR3: CASSVAMGSWARSGANVLTF. The CDR3 DNA sequence: TGTGCCAGCAGCGTAGCTATGGGCAGTTGGGCGCGCTCTGGGGCCAACGTCCTGACTTTC.

The chain recombines TRBV11-2 with TRBJ2-5, with D possibly matching TRBD1 (7 bases). Trimming removed 5 bases at V and 4 bases at J, with 14 bases between. Per the germline V gene, CDR1 is SGHAT and CDR2 is FQNNGV. The CDR3 has 14 amino acids. CDR3 nucleotides: TGTGCCAGCAGCCTGACAGGGACTGGAGAGACCCAGTACTTC. It codes for CASSLTGTGETQYF.

CDR3 sequence reads: CASSLQGRGNEKLFF. The CDR3 region has the DNA TGTGCCAGCAGCCTTCAGGGACGGGGGAATGAAAAACTGTTTTTT. The gene calls are TRBV5-8 and TRBJ1-4, with a weak D call TRBD1 (5 bases). This CDR3 region has 15 residues. Germline V gene sequence: CDR1 SGHTS, CDR2 YDEGEE. V was pared by 4 bases and J by 5 bases, with 15 bases between. The full variable domain, completed using reference TRBV5-8 and TRBJ1-4, is EAGVTQSPTHLIKTRGQQATLRCSPISGHTSVYWYQQALGLGLQFLLWYDEGEERNRGNFPPRFSGRQFPNYSSELNVNALELEDSALYLCASSLQGRGNEKLFFGSGTQLSVL.

The rearrangement uses TRBV6-5 and TRBJ2-1; D remains unclear. With 6 bases removed from V and 9 bases from J, the gap between germline ends came to 15 bases. Looked up from germline, CDR1 is MNHEY and CDR2 is SVGAGI. CDR3 length: 13 residues. The CDR3 region is CASRPNTVAEQFF. CDR3 coding DNA: TGTGCCAGCAGGCCGAATACTGTAGCTGAGCAGTTCTTC.

The chain joins TRBV30 to TRBJ1-5, with TRBD1 matching 7 bases. V lost 4 bases to trimming and J lost 4 bases; unmatched junction nucleotides: 4. The CDR3 is 13 amino acids. Germline V gene sequence: CDR1 GTSNPN, CDR2 SVGIG (reference sequence). CDR3 protein: CAWTGTVNQPQHF. Written as DNA, the CDR3 is TGTGCCTGGACCGGGACAGTGAATCAGCCCCAGCATTTT.

The chain carries TRBV7-6 and TRBJ2-7; TRBD2 might be the D (7 bases). V dropped 5 bases and J dropped 5 bases, with 16 bases sitting between them. The CDR3 spans 14 residues. Per germline, CDR1 SGHVS and CDR2 FNYEAQ. Here the CDR3 reads CASSPHRGADEQYF. As DNA, the CDR3 is TGTGCCAGCAGCCCCCACCGGGGGGCTGACGAGCAGTACTTC. Full variable domain (missing parts from reference TRBV7-6 and TRBJ2-7): GAGVSQSPRYKVTKRGQDVALRCDPISGHVSLYWYRQALGQGPEFLTYFNYEAQQDKSGLPNDRFSAERPEGSISTLTIQRTEQRDSAMYRCASSPHRGADEQYFGPGTRLTVT.

The V call is TRBV27, the J call TRBJ2-3; D is uncertain. CDR1 is MNHEY and CDR2 is SMNVEV in the germline V gene (reference sequence). Trimming took 7 bases from V and 3 from J, leaving 14 bases between them. The CDR3 spans 14 residues. In DNA form, the CDR3 reads TGTGCCAGCAAGGTGGCAGTCGGGACAGATACGCAGTATTTT. Protein product: CASKVAVGTDTQYF.

The chain combines TRBV7-6 with TRBJ2-3, with 9 nucleotides matching TRBD2. Losses at the gene ends were 5 bases for V and 3 bases for J; bases not matched to a gene: 6. The CDR3 contains 15 residues. Germline V gene lookup returns CDR1 SGHVS and CDR2 FNYEAQ. CDR3 sequence reads: CASSSSGSGTDTQYF. In nucleotides, the CDR3 is TGTGCCAGCAGCAGTAGCGGGAGCGGAACAGATACGCAGTATTTT.